This TCR beta chain emerged from a study of cytomegalovirus exposure and HLA in healthy donors. The PCR was carried out with 60 Vbeta primers and 13 Jbeta primers. The method was immunoSEQ multiplex PCR; TCRdb's version includes in-frame clones alone and lacks a portion of them. Among approximately 140,000 clones, around 83% were seen once, and the ten largest hold roughly 4%. This CDR3 is built from 13 residues. Trimming removed 7 bases from V and 7 bases from J, with 11 bases in between. CDR1 is MNHEY, CDR2 SVGAGI, per germline. The sample comprised PBMCs. The sequence was obtained from a man aged 40-55 years in good health and CMV-seropositive. This rearrangement joins TRBV6-5 to TRBJ1-6; D not certain. The CDR3 nucleotides are TGTGCCAGCAAAACGGGGATGAATTCACCCCTCCACTTT. As protein: CASKTGMNSPLHF.